Shown below are 8 T cell receptor beta chains from a single sample sequenced in a study of Ad26.COV2.S vaccination and SARS-CoV-2 variants. Profiling relied on immunoSEQ multiplex PCR, and the TCRdb table lists in-frame clones only, not all of them. The repertoire consists of nearly 95,000 clones, with approximately 86% occurring once and the leading ten covering roughly 15%. The material sequenced was peripheral blood, taken after recovery from COVID-19. The receptors here all came from a human donor who had recovered from COVID-19.

The chain is built from TRBV19 and TRBJ2-7, with no clear D. CDR3 length: 15 amino acids. Germline V CDR1 and CDR2: LNHDA, SQIVND (reference sequence). The V gene lost 5 bases and the J gene lost 2 bases, with 16 bases spanning the gap. For the CDR3, the DNA is TGTGCCAGTAGTGCCCCCGACACGGACCCCTACGAGCAGTACTTC. Protein sequence: CASSAPDTDPYEQYF. Using reference TRBV19 and TRBJ2-7 for the parts outside the CDR3, the full variable domain is DGGITQSPKYLFRKEGQNVTLSCEQNLNHDAMYWYRQDPGQGLRLIYYSQIVNDFQKGDIAEGYSVSREKKESFPLTVTSAQKNPTAFYLCASSAPDTDPYEQYFGPGTRLTVT.

The genes are TRBV6-6 and TRBJ1-4; D gene ambiguous. Per the germline V gene, CDR1 is MNHNY and CDR2 is SVGAGI (reference sequence). This CDR3 contains 13 residues. Trimming removed 1 base at V and 11 bases at J, with 11 bases between. The CDR3 region is CASSYLEEEKLFF. CDR3 in DNA: TGTGCCAGCAGTTACTTGGAGGAGGAGAAACTGTTTTTT.

This clone was counted a single time. The genes are TRBV15 and TRBJ2-2; TRBD1 aligns across 8 bases. Per germline, CDR1 LNHNV and CDR2 YYDKDF (reference sequence). V lost 0 bases to trimming and J lost 5 bases; unmatched junction nucleotides: 5. CDR3 length: 16 amino acids. CDR3 bases: TGTGCCACCAGCAGAGATCCAGGGGGCCGGACCGGGGAGCTGTTTTTT. Translating gives CATSRDPGGRTGELFF.

The chain links TRBV7-3 to TRBJ2-1; D might be TRBD2 (5 bases). The germline V and J ends were trimmed by 5 bases and 10 bases, with 21 bases remaining between them. The CDR3 is 15 residues long. Germline assignment: CDR1 SGHTA and CDR2 FQGTGA. The CDR3 is CASSPSAGRSFEQFF. CDR3 bases: TGTGCCAGCAGCCCCTCCGCGGGTAGGTCGTTCGAGCAGTTCTTC. Full variable domain (missing parts from reference TRBV7-3 and TRBJ2-1): GAGVSQTPSNKVTEKGKYVELRCDPISGHTALYWYRQSLGQGPEFLIYFQGTGAADDSGLPNDRFFAVRPEGSVSTLKIQRTERGDSAVYLCASSPSAGRSFEQFFGPGTRLTVL.

In this sample, this clone turned up a few times. The chain joins TRBV7-3 to TRBJ1-6; D gene ambiguous. Deletions cut 2 bases from V and 8 bases from J, with 7 bases between. The CDR3 loop spans 13 amino acids. Germline loops: CDR1 SGHTA, CDR2 FQGTGA. CDR3 coding DNA: TGTGCCAGCAGCTTATTTAACGATTCACCCCTCCACTTT. Translated, it gives CASSLFNDSPLHF.

V is TRBV5-1 and J is TRBJ2-3; D might be TRBD2 (5 bases). Germline V gene lookup returns CDR1 SGHRS and CDR2 YFSETQ. Trimming removed 2 bases at V and 0 bases at J, with 10 bases between. CDR3 size: 15 residues. CDR3: CASSLQRHSTDTQYF. The CDR3 DNA reads TGCGCCAGCAGCTTACAGCGGCACAGCACAGATACGCAGTATTTT.

This clone appeared a single time. The chain combines TRBV6-5 with TRBJ2-5; the D is unclear. The CDR3 covers 16 residues. CDR1 and CDR2 from the germline V gene are MNHEY and SVGAGI. V lost 0 bases to trimming and J lost 0 bases, with 11 bases between them. The DNA of the CDR3 is TGTGCCAGCAGTTACTCTAGTGTGAAGTACCAAGAGACCCAGTACTTC. This sequence encodes CASSYSSVKYQETQYF.

The V and J genes are TRBV28 and TRBJ2-3; D is undetermined. The CDR3 has 14 residues. V lost 1 base, J lost 6 bases, and 11 bases lay in between. CDR1 is MDHEN and CDR2 is SYDVKM in the germline V gene. CDR3 DNA sequence: TGTGCCAGCAGTTTATCGCCGGTTTCCGATACGCAGTATTTT. Protein: CASSLSPVSDTQYF.